This TCR beta chain was found in a study of cytomegalovirus exposure and HLA in healthy donors. The CDR3 is made up of 17 amino acids. V gave up 3 bases and J gave up 3 bases, with 19 bases separating them. CDR1 and CDR2 (germline): SGHDT, YYEEEE. The table lists this clone with a few counts. Its antigen is still unknown. PCR amplification relied on 60 Vbeta primers (plus 13 Jbeta primers). The repertoire was sequenced with immunoSEQ multiplex PCR; TCRdb's copy has only in-frame clones and lacks some. The sample contains about 170,000 clones, under 75% of which appear only once. Study findings and constraints: A prior analysis recorded that most TCR beta V segments were productive about 90% or about 30% of the time.

The sequencing input was PBMCs. The source is a man aged 40-55 years in good health and CMV-seropositive. The V call is TRBV5-6, the J call TRBJ2-1; weak D call: TRBD2 (6 bases). The CDR3 reads CASSWGVGGLDYNEQFF. In nucleotides, the CDR3 is TGTGCCAGCAGCTGGGGGGTCGGCGGACTCGACTACAATGAGCAGTTCTTC.